The 31 T cell receptor beta chains given below trace back to one sample, sequenced in a study of blood T cell repertoires in COVID-19. Produced via immunoSEQ multiplex PCR; TCRdb's table is partial and in-frame only. This table has approximately 77,000 clones, about nine tenths appearing once. The sequencing sample was made of peripheral blood. These TCRs come from a woman older than 75 with acute or convalescent COVID-19.

The chain has TRBV19 and TRBJ1-5; 9 positions agree with TRBD1. The CDR3 length is 15 residues. Germline V gives CDR1 LNHDA, CDR2 SQIVND (reference sequence). Trimming removed 10 bases from V and 1 base from J; junction bases left unmatched: 8. DNA for the CDR3: TGTGCCACTAAGAGACAGGGGGAGAGCAATCAGCCCCAGCATTTT. It yields the protein CATKRQGESNQPQHF.

The chain combines TRBV6-6 with TRBJ2-6; D might be TRBD1 (5 bases). The length of the CDR3 is 16 residues. Per the germline V gene, CDR1 is MNHNY and CDR2 is SVGAGI (reference sequence). Trimming removed 2 bases at V and 4 bases at J, with 12 bases between. CDR3 nucleotides: TGTGCCAGCAGTTACCCTCAGGGTAGCGGGGCCAACGTCCTGACTTTC. Translation gives CASSYPQGSGANVLTF.

The count of this clone is one. The chain recombines TRBV7-9 with TRBJ1-2; D might be TRBD1 (6 bases). Deletions cut 4 bases from V and 8 bases from J, with 14 bases between. The CDR3 totals 13 residues. Germline V lookup: CDR1 SEHNR, CDR2 FQNEAQ (reference sequence). The CDR3 DNA reads as TGTGCCAGCAGCTGGGCAGGGGCGCAAGGCTACACCTTC. Encoded protein: CASSWAGAQGYTF.

The chain recombines TRBV7-2 with TRBJ2-7; the match to TRBD2 covers 9 bases. The CDR3 length is 15 residues. V gave up 1 base and J gave up 4 bases; unmatched junction bases: 5. The V gene's germline CDR1 is SGHTA and CDR2 FQGNSA. The CDR3 sequence: CASSLGAGGPYEQYF. Here the CDR3 DNA reads TGTGCCAGCAGCTTAGGGGCGGGAGGGCCGTACGAGCAGTACTTC.

The rearrangement joins TRBV5-6 to TRBJ1-2; possible D gene TRBD1, 5 bases. The CDR3 consists of 13 residues. Deletions cut 2 bases from V and 8 bases from J, with 13 bases between. CDR1 is SGHDT, CDR2 YYEEEE, per germline. CDR3 amino acids: CASSFGGVGGYTF. The CDR3, as DNA: TGTGCCAGCAGCTTCGGAGGGGTGGGAGGCTACACCTTC.

The chain employs TRBV19 and TRBJ1-1, with a tentative D call TRBD1 (5 bases). Germline assignment: CDR1 LNHDA and CDR2 SQIVND (reference sequence). V lost 5 bases to trimming and J lost 0 bases, with 10 bases between them. This CDR3 has 14 amino acids. The CDR3: CASSFRGVNTEAFF. CDR3 in DNA: TGTGCCAGTAGTTTCCGGGGGGTGAACACTGAAGCTTTCTTT.

V is TRBV2 and J is TRBJ1-5, with a weak D call TRBD1 (5 bases). CDR1 is SNHLY and CDR2 is FYNNEI in the germline V gene. V was cut by 6 bases and J by 3 bases, with 12 bases left in between. The CDR3 runs to 14 residues. CDR3 coding DNA: TGTGCCAGCAGGGGCGACAGCTACAATCAGCCCCAGCATTTT. Translation: CASRGDSYNQPQHF.

There are a few counts of this clone. This chain uses TRBV7-9 with TRBJ2-7, with 12 bases identical to TRBD2. The CDR3 spans 16 residues. With 5 bases clipped from V and 2 bases from J, the junction kept 7 bases outside the gene matches. Germline loops: CDR1 SEHNR, CDR2 FQNEAQ (reference sequence). The CDR3 region has the DNA TGTGCCAGCAGCGCACACCGGACTAGCGGGGCCTACGAGCAGTACTTC. Translation gives CASSAHRTSGAYEQYF.

This clone is a singleton in its sample. The chain recombines TRBV6-2 or TRBV6-3 with TRBJ2-5, with D possibly matching TRBD1 (5 bases). V lost 5 bases, J lost 2 bases, and 15 bases lay in between. From germline, CDR1 is MNHEY and CDR2 SVGEGT. This CDR3 is 15 amino acids long. The CDR3 spells CASSRQTLGQETQYF. The CDR3 nucleotides read TGTGCCAGCAGTAGACAGACTTTGGGACAAGAGACCCAGTACTTC.

V gene TRBV18 combines with J gene TRBJ2-3, with unresolved D. Germline assignment: CDR1 KGHSH and CDR2 LQKENI. CDR3 length: 15 residues. Deletions cut 3 bases from V and 2 bases from J, with 12 bases between. CDR3 amino acids: CASSPSLPITDTQYF. The CDR3 DNA follows: TGTGCCAGCTCACCCAGTTTACCAATCACAGATACGCAGTATTTT. Filled out from reference TRBV18 and TRBJ2-3, the complete variable domain reads NAGVMQNPRHLVRRRGQEARLRCSPMKGHSHVYWYRQLPEEGLKFMVYLQKENIIDESGMPKERFSAEFPKEGPSILRIQQVVRGDSAAYFCASSPSLPITDTQYFGPGTRLTVL.

The chain combines TRBV19 with TRBJ2-5, with a tentative D call TRBD2 (5 bases). The V gene's germline CDR1 is LNHDA and CDR2 SQIVND (reference sequence). The CDR3 is 14 amino acids. Trimming stripped 3 bases from V and 3 bases from J, with 11 bases between. CDR3 residues: CASSMAGVEETQYF. CDR3 nucleotide sequence: TGTGCCAGTAGTATGGCCGGGGTGGAAGAGACCCAGTACTTC.

This chain links TRBV6-5 with TRBJ1-5; D possibly corresponds to TRBD1 (5 bases). V was pared by 6 bases and J by 7 bases, with 13 bases between. The CDR3 covers 13 residues. CDR1 and CDR2 from the germline V gene are MNHEY and SVGAGI. This CDR3 reads CASRVGVIQPQHF. In DNA, the CDR3 is TGTGCCAGCAGGGTAGGGGTAATACAGCCCCAGCATTTT.

The J gene is TRBJ1-1, the V gene TRBV6-5; D might be TRBD1 (5 bases). Germline V gives CDR1 MNHEY, CDR2 SVGAGI. CDR3 length: 14 residues. The V gene lost 6 bases and the J gene lost 9 bases, with 20 bases spanning the gap. The CDR3 loop reads CASRPADDRIQAFF. The DNA for the CDR3 is TGTGCCAGCAGGCCTGCGGACGACAGAATCCAAGCTTTCTTT.

In nucleotides, the CDR3 is TGTGCCACCAGCAGAGATCAAGGACAGCCTAATGAAAAACTGTTTTTT. It specifies CATSRDQGQPNEKLFF. This rearrangement joins TRBV15 to TRBJ1-4; D might be TRBD1 (6 bases). Germline lookup yields CDR1 LNHNV and CDR2 YYDKDF (reference sequence). The CDR3 covers 16 residues. Trimming pared 0 bases from V and 3 bases from J, leaving 11 bases between.

The chain employs TRBV9 and TRBJ1-1; the match to TRBD1 covers 7 bases. The CDR3 runs to 14 residues. Germline V gene lookup returns CDR1 SGDLS and CDR2 YYNGEE. Trimming at V came to 4 bases and at J to 7 bases, leaving 10 bases not matched to a gene. The DNA for the CDR3 is TGTGCCAGCAGCTTAACAGGGGTCCGCGATGAAGCTTTCTTT. This encodes CASSLTGVRDEAFF.

The chain employs TRBV7-8 and TRBJ1-1; the D gene is possibly TRBD1 (5 bases). This CDR3 has 13 amino acids. CDR1 SGHVS and CDR2 FQNEAQ come from the germline V gene. Trimming shortened V by 6 bases and J by 0 bases, and 8 bases separated the two germline ends. The DNA for the CDR3 is TGTGCCAGCAGGTTACAGGTGAACACTGAAGCTTTCTTT. It yields the protein CASRLQVNTEAFF.

This chain links TRBV25-1 with TRBJ2-7; 8 nucleotides agree with TRBD2. There are 14 residues in the CDR3. V gave up 5 bases and J gave up 5 bases; unmatched junction bases: 8. Per the germline V gene, CDR1 is MGHDK and CDR2 is SYGVNS. The CDR3 nucleotides are TGTGCCAGCAGTAACCCGGGACTAGAACACGAGCAGTACTTC. Translation: CASSNPGLEHEQYF.

The chain recombines TRBV5-1 with TRBJ1-2, with D uncertain. CDR1 and CDR2 (germline): SGHRS, YFSETQ. V lost 1 base and J lost 7, with 8 bases in between. The CDR3 sequence is 12 residues long. CDR3 protein: CASSLPRSGYTF. The CDR3 DNA is TGCGCCAGCAGCTTGCCGCGGAGTGGCTACACCTTC.

The chain recombines TRBV6-5 with TRBJ1-5; unclear D gene. V was pared by 5 bases and J by 12 bases, with 11 bases between. This CDR3 has 11 amino acids. Germline-derived CDR1 and CDR2 are MNHEY and SVGAGI. CDR3 DNA sequence: TGTGCCAGCAGTAATATACAGAGCCAGCATTTT. As protein: CASSNIQSQHF.

The table lists this clone with a count of one. The rearrangement links TRBV19 to TRBJ2-7; 9 nucleotides match TRBD2. V lost 3 bases and J lost 2; bases outside the gene matches: 2. Germline CDR1 reads LNHDA; CDR2 reads SQIVND (reference sequence). CDR3 length: 14 amino acids. DNA for the CDR3: TGTGCCAGTAGTATCCAGCGGGAGGCCTACGAGCAGTACTTC. It yields the protein CASSIQREAYEQYF.

The chain recombines TRBV5-1 with TRBJ2-7, with 8 bases that match TRBD1. This CDR3 is 12 amino acids long. The germline V gene has CDR1 SGHRS and CDR2 YFSETQ. The V and J ends lost 3 bases and 4 bases, in that order; junction bases with no gene match: 0. CDR3 in DNA: TGCGCCAGCAGCTGGACAGGGTACGAGCAGTACTTC. Encoded protein: CASSWTGYEQYF.

This chain links TRBV28 with TRBJ1-2, with TRBD1 identical over 8 bases. V lost 6 bases and J lost 8; bases outside the gene matches: 5. The CDR3 has 12 residues. Germline V CDR1 and CDR2: MDHEN, SYDVKM. The CDR3 region is CASSTGGKGYTF. The CDR3, as DNA: TGTGCCAGCAGCACAGGGGGAAAGGGCTACACCTTC.

The V call is TRBV19, the J call TRBJ1-1; 7 bases line up with TRBD1. This CDR3 is built from 17 residues. Germline V lookup: CDR1 LNHDA, CDR2 SQIVND (reference sequence). V shed 3 bases and J 0 bases; nucleotides not matched to a gene: 10. The CDR3 loop is CASSISTGAVMNTEAFF. CDR3 coding DNA: TGTGCCAGTAGTATTTCCACAGGGGCCGTAATGAACACTGAAGCTTTCTTT. Full variable domain (missing parts from reference TRBV19 and TRBJ1-1): DGGITQSPKYLFRKEGQNVTLSCEQNLNHDAMYWYRQDPGQGLRLIYYSQIVNDFQKGDIAEGYSVSREKKESFPLTVTSAQKNPTAFYLCASSISTGAVMNTEAFFGQGTRLTVV.

The chain joins TRBV3-1 (or the pseudogene TRBV3-2) to TRBJ2-3; D ambiguous. The CDR3 consists of 13 residues. In germline, CDR1 is LGHDT, CDR2 YNNKEL (reference sequence). Trimming removed 4 bases at V and 7 bases at J, with 12 bases between. In DNA form, the CDR3 reads TGTGCCAGCAGCCTTCCCCCTTTAAATACGCAGTATTTT. Translation gives CASSLPPLNTQYF.

This clone is a singleton in its sample. The chain has TRBV2 and TRBJ2-4, with D tentatively TRBD2 (7 bases). V lost 6 bases and J lost 3, with 21 bases in between. Germline CDR1 SNHLY, CDR2 FYNNEI. There are 17 residues in the CDR3. In nucleotides, the CDR3 is TGTGCCAGCAGCGGTCGAGGTGGGGGGGCGGACAAAAACATTCAGTACTTC. Residues: CASSGRGGGADKNIQYF.

The chain joins TRBV7-3 to TRBJ1-3; D ambiguous. Germline CDR1 is SGHTA and CDR2 is FQGTGA. The CDR3 is 14 residues long. Trimming cost V 2 bases and J 0 bases, with 5 bases left between them. The CDR3 here is CASSLEGSGNTIYF. DNA of the CDR3: TGTGCCAGCAGCTTAGAGGGCTCTGGAAACACCATATATTTT.

The DNA for the CDR3 is TGTGCCAGCACCCCGAGCTCTGGAAACACCATATATTTT. Amino acids: CASTPSSGNTIYF. This sequence joins TRBV12-3 or TRBV12-4 and TRBJ1-3; D not certain. This CDR3 is built from 13 residues. V was trimmed by 7 bases and J by 0 bases, leaving 7 bases between them.

This clone has a handful of counts. The chain links TRBV4-3 to TRBJ2-2, with TRBD2 matching over 14 bases. The CDR3 runs to 22 residues. Germline-derived CDR1 and CDR2 are LGHNA and YSLEER. The V segment lost 2 bases and the J segment 0 bases; nucleotides outside the gene matches: 14. The DNA for the CDR3 is TGCGCCAGCAGCCAATGGTTAAGACAGGGACTAGCGGGGGACCCGAACACCGGGGAGCTGTTTTTT. This sequence encodes CASSQWLRQGLAGDPNTGELFF.

The chain uses TRBV6-1 and TRBJ2-3, with TRBD1 as a possible D gene (5 bases). CDR1 and CDR2 from the germline V gene are MNHNS and SASEGT. The CDR3 contains 15 residues. V was clipped by 1 base and J by 2 bases, with 10 bases between them. The CDR3 protein is CASSEGGRTTDTQYF. CDR3 nucleotide sequence: TGTGCCAGCAGTGAAGGGGGCAGGACCACAGATACGCAGTATTTT.

The chain combines TRBV7-8 with TRBJ2-3; TRBD2 is a possible D gene (6 bases). Germline V lookup: CDR1 SGHVS, CDR2 FQNEAQ. The CDR3 runs 14 residues. Trimming stripped 3 bases from V and 1 base from J, with 8 bases between. The CDR3 nucleotides read TGTGCCAGCAGCTTGGAGGGAGGCACAGATACGCAGTATTTT. Translation: CASSLEGGTDTQYF.

The rearrangement links TRBV29-1 to TRBJ1-2, with D possibly being TRBD1 (6 bases). Germline V gene data show CDR1 as SQVTM and CDR2 as ANQGSEA. Between the trimmed V and J ends, which lost 6 bases and 3 bases, there was a span of 14 bases. This CDR3 contains 13 residues. DNA of the CDR3: TGCAGCGTGTGGACAGCGGGAGACTATGGCTACACCTTC. Residues: CSVWTAGDYGYTF.